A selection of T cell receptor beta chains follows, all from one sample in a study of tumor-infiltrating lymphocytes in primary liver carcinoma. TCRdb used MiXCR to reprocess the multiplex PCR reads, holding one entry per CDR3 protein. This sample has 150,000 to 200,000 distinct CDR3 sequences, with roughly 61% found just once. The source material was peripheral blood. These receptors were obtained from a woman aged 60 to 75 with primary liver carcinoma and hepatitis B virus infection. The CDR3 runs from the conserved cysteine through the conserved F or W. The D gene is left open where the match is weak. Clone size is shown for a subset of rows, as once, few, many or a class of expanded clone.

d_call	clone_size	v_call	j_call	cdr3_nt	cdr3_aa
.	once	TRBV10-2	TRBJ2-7	TGCGCCAGCAGCCGGGGCAGGGGTATCGACGAGCAGTACTTC	CASSRGRGIDEQYF
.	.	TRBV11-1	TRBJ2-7	TGTGCCAACAGCTTAGGATCGCGCGTGCCCTACGAGCAGTACTTC	CANSLGSRVPYEQYF
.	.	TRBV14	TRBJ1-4	TGTGCCAGCAGCCAAGGGTTTTATGAAAAACTGTTTTTT	CASSQGFYEKLFF
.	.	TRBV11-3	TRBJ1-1	TGTGCTAGCAGCCCCTCCCCGGACAGCAAGGCTTTCTTT	CASSPSPDSKAFF
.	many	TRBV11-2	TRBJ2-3	TGTGCCAGCAGCCCAATGACTAGGTTTAGCACAGATACGCAGTATTTT	CASSPMTRFSTDTQYF
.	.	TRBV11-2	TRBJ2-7	TGCGCCAGCAGCTTAACGATCGATCAGTACTTC	CASSLTIDQYF
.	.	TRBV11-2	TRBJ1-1	TGTGCCAGCAGCTTAGGATATAACACCGAAGCTTTCTTT	CASSLGYNTEAFF
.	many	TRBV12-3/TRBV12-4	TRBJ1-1	TGTGCCAGCACCCTTTCGGCGACGGCAGGGGAAGCTTTCTTT	CASTLSATAGEAFF
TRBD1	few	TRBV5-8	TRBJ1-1	TGTGCCAGCAGCCTGGCCCGGACAGGGGGGAAAGCTTTCTTT	CASSLARTGGKAFF
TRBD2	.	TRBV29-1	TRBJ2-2	TGCAGCGGAAGAACTAGCGGGAGGGCGGACACCGGGGAGCTTTTTTTT	CSGRTSGRADTGELFF
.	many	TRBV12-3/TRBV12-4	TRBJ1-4	TGTGCCAGCAGAATCAATTCCGGGGGTGAAAAACTGTTTTTT	CASRINSGGEKLFF
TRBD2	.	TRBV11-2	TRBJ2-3	TGTGCTAGCAAGCGGGGTAACGCAGATGCGCAGTATTTT	CASKRGNADAQYF
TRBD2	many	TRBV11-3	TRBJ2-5	TGTGCCAGCAGCTTAGACCCGACTAGCGGAGAGATCCAGTACTTC	CASSLDPTSGEIQYF
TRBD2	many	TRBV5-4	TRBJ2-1	TGTGCCAGCAGCCTTTTGGTAGCGGGAGATGAGCAGTTCTTC	CASSLLVAGDEQFF
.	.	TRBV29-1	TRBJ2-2	TGCAGCGCGGCCCCGAATGCGAACATAGGGGAGCTGTTTTTT	CSAAPNANIGELFF
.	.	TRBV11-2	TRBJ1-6	TGTGTCAGCAGCTTAGAGACAGGAAGCAATTCACCCCTCCACTTT	CVSSLETGSNSPLHF
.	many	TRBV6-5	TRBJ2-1	TGTGCCAGCAGTTACTCTCAGGGGGGGTACAATGAGCAGTTCTTC	CASSYSQGGYNEQFF
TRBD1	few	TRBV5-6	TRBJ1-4	TGTGCCAGCAGCTTACCGGGACAGGGGGCATCTAATGAAAAACTGTTTTTT	CASSLPGQGASNEKLFF
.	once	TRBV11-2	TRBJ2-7	TGTGCCAGCAGTTGGGACCAAAACTACGGGCAGTACTTC	CASSWDQNYGQYF
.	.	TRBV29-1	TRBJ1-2	TGCAGCATCATGACCGTAACTGGTGGCTATACCTTC	CSIMTVTGGYTF
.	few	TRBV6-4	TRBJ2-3	TGTGCCAGCAGCCCCCAGCGCACAGATACGCAGTATTTT	CASSPQRTDTQYF
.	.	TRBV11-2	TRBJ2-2	TGTGCCAGCAGCCCCCGGGCGGGAATGGGCGGGGAGCTGTTTTTT	CASSPRAGMGGELFF
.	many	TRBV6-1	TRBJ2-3	TGTGCCAGCAGTGAACCGGGACACCACGTTCCGGAGACGCAGTATTTT	CASSEPGHHVPETQYF
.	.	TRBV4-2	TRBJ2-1	TGTGCCAGCAGCCAAGTTTCGGTCATGAGGGATGAGCAGCTCTTC	CASSQVSVMRDEQLF
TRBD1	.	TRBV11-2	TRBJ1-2	TGTGCCAGCAACACTACGACAGGGATGCTGGACTATGGCTACACCTTC	CASNTTTGMLDYGYTF
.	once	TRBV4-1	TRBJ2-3	TGCGCCAGCGGCCAGCTCGGAACAAATACGCAGTATTTT	CASGQLGTNTQYF
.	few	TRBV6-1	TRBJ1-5	TGTGCCAGCAGTGAATCGGGAGGTCCCAATCAGCCCCAGCATTTT	CASSESGGPNQPQHF
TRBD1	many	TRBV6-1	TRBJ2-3	TGTGCCAGCAGTGCCCGACAGGGCCTCAGAACAGATACGCAGTATTTT	CASSARQGLRTDTQYF
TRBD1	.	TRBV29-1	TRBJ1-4	TGCAGTGTTGGTGCCCCTCGGGACAGTGCGACGAAACTGTTTTTT	CSVGAPRDSATKLFF